This T cell receptor beta chain emerged from a study of brain T cells in children with intractable seizures. The CDR3 contains 15 residues. V dropped 0 bases and J dropped 1 base, with 5 bases sitting between them. The germline CDR1 and CDR2 sequences are SGDLS and YYNGEE. On this clone itself: The sample has other DNA sequences that encode this CDR3 too.

Time point noted: blood from clinic visit 5 months post-surgery; TSC patient then seizure free. TCRdb keeps only in-frame clones here, not all; method: immunoSEQ multiplex PCR. The sample lists 300,000 to 400,000 clones, over 85% occurring once. The clonotype originates from a boy younger than two with tuberous sclerosis and intractable seizures. The material was peripheral blood, obtained 5 to 6 months after surgery. V gene TRBV9 combines with J gene TRBJ2-6; D is unclear. This CDR3 reads CASSVAGSGANVLTF. The CDR3 coding sequence is TGTGCCAGCAGCGTAGCCGGGTCTGGGGCCAACGTCCTGACTTTC. The full variable domain, with the rest looked up from reference TRBV9 and TRBJ2-6, is DSGVTQTPKHLITATGQRVTLRCSPRSGDLSVYWYQQSLDQGLQFLIQYYNGEERAKGNILERFSAQQFPDLHSELNLSSLELGDSALYFCASSVAGSGANVLTFGAGSRLTVL.